The clone carrying this T cell receptor (beta chain) turned up a few times. Antigen specificity is unknown. The ends were cut back, 1 base at V and 3 bases at J, with 16 bases in the middle. This CDR3 spans 17 amino acids. The germline V gene encodes CDR1 MDHEN and CDR2 SYDVKM. 60 Vbeta and 13 Jbeta primers were used in PCR. Assay used: immunoSEQ multiplex PCR; TCRdb lists only in-frame clones, some missing. The sample shows some 180,000 clones, over 65% of them seen only once. This specimen belongs to a study of cytomegalovirus exposure and HLA in healthy donors. Overall study findings and caveats: Reportedly, fewer N-insertions than the approximately 600-donor mean appeared in an Asian-associated ancestry cluster in a later analysis.

V is TRBV28 and J is TRBJ1-5; a possible D gene is TRBD1 (6 bases). The sample was PBMCs. This TCR came from a man aged 18 to 29 in good health and CMV-seronegative. The CDR3 loop reads CASSLFGWGQDNQPQHF. CDR3 DNA sequence: TGTGCCAGCAGTTTATTCGGTTGGGGACAAGACAATCAGCCCCAGCATTTT.